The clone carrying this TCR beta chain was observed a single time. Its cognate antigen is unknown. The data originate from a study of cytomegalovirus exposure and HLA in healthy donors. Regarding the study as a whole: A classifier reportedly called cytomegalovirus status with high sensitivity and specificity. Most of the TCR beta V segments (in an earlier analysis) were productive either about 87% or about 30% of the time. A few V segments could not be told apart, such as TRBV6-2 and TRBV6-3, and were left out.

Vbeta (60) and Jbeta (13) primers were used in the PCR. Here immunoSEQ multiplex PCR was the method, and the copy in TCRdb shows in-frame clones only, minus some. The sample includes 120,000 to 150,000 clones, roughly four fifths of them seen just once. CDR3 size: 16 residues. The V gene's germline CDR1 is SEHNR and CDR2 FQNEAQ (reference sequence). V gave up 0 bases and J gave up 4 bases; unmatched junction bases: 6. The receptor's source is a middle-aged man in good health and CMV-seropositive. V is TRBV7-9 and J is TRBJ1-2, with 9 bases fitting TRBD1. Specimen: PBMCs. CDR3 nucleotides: TGTGCCAGCAGCTTAGCCGGGACAGGGCTCGTCTATGGCTACACCTTC. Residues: CASSLAGTGLVYGYTF.